Presented here are 2 T cell receptor beta chains from one specimen sequenced in a study of shared clonotypes between healthy human individuals. Produced via immunoSEQ multiplex PCR; TCRdb's table is partial and in-frame only. This sample has about a million clones, with roughly 77% found just once. The sequenced sample consisted of memory CD4+ T cells from PBMCs. Documented subset: CD45RA-negative fraction. Receptors originate from a man between 18 and 35 years old in good health. Some clones in this sample may be carry-over from other donors' samples.

The chain employs TRBV9 and TRBJ1-3; D not resolved. The V end was cut by 3 bases, the J end by 4 bases, with 5 bases between. This CDR3 is built from 12 residues. Germline V gives CDR1 SGDLS, CDR2 YYNGEE. This CDR3 is CASSARGNTIYF. DNA of the CDR3: TGTGCCAGCAGCGCTCGAGGAAACACCATATATTTT.

The chain joins TRBV29-1 to TRBJ1-3, with TRBD1 matching 10 bases. The CDR3 spans 15 residues. After removal of 0 bases from V and 5 bases from J, the junction contained 4 bases not matched to a gene. Germline V gives CDR1 SQVTM, CDR2 ANQGSEA. CDR3 DNA sequence: TGCAGCGTTGAAGACGGGACAGGGGAAAGAAACACCATATATTTT. Translated, it gives CSVEDGTGERNTIYF.